This TCR beta chain was found in a study of cytotoxic CD8 clonotypes in ibrutinib-treated CLL. Study in general: The cohort had over nine relapsed/refractory and some 14 treatment-naive patients, around 18 IGHV unmutated. Mean values per sample were a few hundred thousand productive templates and roughly 90,000 productive rearrangements.

The study, taken as a whole, reports: Higher clonality was seen at ibrutinib response and a return toward baseline at progression.

This clone was counted only a few times. Its antigen is not identified. Clones were sequenced by immunoSEQ multiplex PCR, and TCRdb holds only the in-frame ones, with some missing. Among some 200,000 clones listed, about four fifths were seen once. Material: PBMCs, obtained after 12 months of ibrutinib treatment. The sequence came from a human donor with chronic lymphocytic leukemia.

CDR3 loop: CASSPKGAKQYF. CDR3 in DNA: TGTGCCAGCAGCCCAAAGGGGGCAAAGCAGTACTTC. The chain is built from TRBV14 and TRBJ2-7, with 7 positions matching TRBD1. The V gene end was trimmed by 4 bases and the J gene end by 8 bases; junction bases not matched to a gene: 5. CDR3 length: 12 residues. CDR1 is SGHDN and CDR2 is FVKESK in the germline V gene.